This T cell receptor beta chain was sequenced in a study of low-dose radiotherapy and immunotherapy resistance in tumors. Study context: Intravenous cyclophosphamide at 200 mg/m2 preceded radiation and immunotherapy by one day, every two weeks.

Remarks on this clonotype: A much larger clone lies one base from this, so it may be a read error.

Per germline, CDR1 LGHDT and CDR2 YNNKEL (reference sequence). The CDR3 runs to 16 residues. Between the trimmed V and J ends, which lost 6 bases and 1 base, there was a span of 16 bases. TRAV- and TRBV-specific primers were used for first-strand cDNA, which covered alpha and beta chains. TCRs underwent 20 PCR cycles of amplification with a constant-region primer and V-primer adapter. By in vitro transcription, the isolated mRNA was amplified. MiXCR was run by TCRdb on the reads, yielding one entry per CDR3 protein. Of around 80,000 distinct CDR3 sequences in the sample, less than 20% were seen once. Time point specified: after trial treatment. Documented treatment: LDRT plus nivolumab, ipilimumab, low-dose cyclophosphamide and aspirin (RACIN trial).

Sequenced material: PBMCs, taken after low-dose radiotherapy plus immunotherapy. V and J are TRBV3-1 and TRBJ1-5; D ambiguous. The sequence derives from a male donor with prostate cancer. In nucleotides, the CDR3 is TGTGCCAGCAGTCCGTCAGGTCTTAGGAGCAATCAGCCCCAGCATTTT. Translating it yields CASSPSGLRSNQPQHF.